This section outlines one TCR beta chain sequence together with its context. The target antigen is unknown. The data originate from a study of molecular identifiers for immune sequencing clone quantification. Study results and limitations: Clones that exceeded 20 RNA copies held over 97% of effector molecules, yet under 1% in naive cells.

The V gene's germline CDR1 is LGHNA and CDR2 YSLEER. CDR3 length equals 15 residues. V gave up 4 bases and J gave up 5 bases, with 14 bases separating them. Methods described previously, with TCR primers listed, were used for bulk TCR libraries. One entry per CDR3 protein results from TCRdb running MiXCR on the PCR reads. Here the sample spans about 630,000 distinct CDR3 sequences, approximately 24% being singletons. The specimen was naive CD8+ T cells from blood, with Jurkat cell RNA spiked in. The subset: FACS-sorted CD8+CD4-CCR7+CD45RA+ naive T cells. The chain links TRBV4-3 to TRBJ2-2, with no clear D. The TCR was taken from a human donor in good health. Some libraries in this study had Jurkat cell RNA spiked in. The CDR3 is CASSPTGGRTGELFF. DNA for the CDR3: TGCGCCAGCAGCCCGACGGGTGGACGAACCGGGGAGCTGTTTTTT.